The 26 T cell receptor beta chains below were found in one sample sequenced in a study of Graves' ophthalmopathy and Graves' hyperthyroidism (dated by TCRdb to the late 2010s). These reads were obtained on an Illumina HiSeq 2000. TCR beta CDR3 regions were amplified from RNA transcripts for repertoire sequencing. The first round of RT-PCR was done with HTBI primers and the Qiagen OneStep RT-PCR kit, and was followed by a second round of multiplex PCR, then size selection and purification. TCRdb trimmed the raw reads at Q25, called clones with MiXCR and kept productive beta chains. CDR3 protein duplicates are merged, each entry listing the most common genes and DNA. For this sample the table gives approximately 210,000 distinct CDR3 sequences, of which about 22% were detected only once. The ten top clones hold more than 35% of the sample. Material for sequencing was peripheral blood. Receptor source: a woman aged 50 to 60 with Graves' ophthalmopathy. Donor details come from another sample of the same person, matched by shared clones.

This clonotype appeared many times. This rearrangement joins TRBV19 to TRBJ2-7, with 8 bases matching TRBD2. This CDR3 has 14 amino acids. Per the germline V gene, CDR1 is LNHDA and CDR2 is SQIVND (reference sequence). The V and J ends lost 2 bases and 6 bases, in that order; junction bases with no gene match: 6. DNA for the CDR3: TGTGCCAGTAGTATAAGGCGGGAGGCCCCCGAGCAGTACTTC. Translated: CASSIRREAPEQYF.

This clonotype was seen at least ten times. The CDR3 protein is CASSEGWEQYF. DNA of the CDR3: TGTGCCAGCAGTGAGGGTTGGGAGCAGTACTTC. The chain has TRBV12-3 or TRBV12-4 and TRBJ2-7; D is perhaps TRBD2 (5 bases). The CDR3 is 11 residues long. Trimming stripped 5 bases from V and 7 bases from J, with 9 bases between.

This clonotype was recorded many times. The chain links TRBV29-1 to TRBJ1-2; 8 nucleotides align to TRBD1. The length of the CDR3 is 14 residues. Unmatched junction bases numbered 8, after V lost 7 bases and J lost 1 base. Germline CDR1 reads SQVTM; CDR2 reads ANQGSEA. In DNA form, the CDR3 reads TGCAGCGCCAAAGACAGGGGAAATAACTATGGCTACACCTTC. Its translation is CSAKDRGNNYGYTF.

This clonotype has ten or more counts. This CDR3 reads CASSVVLRGEAFF. In DNA form, the CDR3 reads TGTGCCAGCAGTGTCGTCCTGCGGGGTGAAGCTTTCTTT. This rearrangement joins TRBV6-1 to TRBJ1-1; D remains ambiguous. In germline, CDR1 is MNHNS, CDR2 SASEGT. The CDR3 runs to 13 residues. Between the trimmed V and J ends, which lost 4 bases and 7 bases, there was a span of 13 bases.

The V gene is TRBV4-1, the J gene TRBJ2-7; the D gene is possibly TRBD2 (7 bases). V dropped 4 bases and J dropped 0 bases, with 13 bases sitting between them. CDR3 length equals 15 residues. Germline CDR1 reads MGHRA; CDR2 reads YSYEKL. CDR3 sequence (DNA): TGCGCCAGCAGCCCAAGCGCGGGGGCCTCCTACGAGCAGTACTTC. This translates into CASSPSAGASYEQYF.

The table lists this clonotype with a few counts. One end of the junction fails to match germline, which may point to a read error. The chain uses TRBV12-3 or TRBV12-4 and TRBJ1-2; unclear D gene. The CDR3 is 10 residues long. The CDR3: CAGSRRLYTF. The CDR3 DNA is TGTGCCGGCAGTCGGAGGTTATACACCTTC.

The chain has TRBV19 and TRBJ1-1; D is perhaps TRBD1 (6 bases). CDR3 length: 14 amino acids. V was pared by 3 bases and J by 4 bases, with 12 bases between. CDR1 is LNHDA and CDR2 is SQIVND in the germline V gene (reference sequence). The CDR3 region is CASSIGGQATEAFF. The CDR3 nucleotides are TGTGCCAGTAGTATTGGGGGGCAGGCCACTGAAGCTTTCTTT. Full variable domain (rest looked up from reference TRBV19 and TRBJ1-1): DGGITQSPKYLFRKEGQNVTLSCEQNLNHDAMYWYRQDPGQGLRLIYYSQIVNDFQKGDIAEGYSVSREKKESFPLTVTSAQKNPTAFYLCASSIGGQATEAFFGQGTRLTVV.

Comment on this clonotype: A read error may explain this, as a much larger clone is one base away. The V and J genes are TRBV25-1 and TRBJ2-7; D is perhaps TRBD2 (5 bases). CDR1 is MGHDK, CDR2 SYGVNS, per germline. This CDR3 has 15 amino acids. CDR3 sequence: CVSSEGVRAIYEQYF. Here the CDR3 DNA reads TGTGTCAGCAGTGAGGGTGTGCGGGCAATATACGAGCAGTACTTC.

This chain links TRBV5-1 with TRBJ2-1; 13 nucleotides agree with TRBD2. After removal of 4 bases from V and 7 bases from J, the junction contained 5 bases not matched to a gene. This CDR3 comprises 15 residues. In germline, CDR1 is SGHRS, CDR2 YFSETQ. CDR3: CASSRTSGSVNEQFF. The CDR3, as DNA: TGCGCCAGCAGCAGGACTAGCGGGAGCGTGAATGAGCAGTTCTTC.

This clonotype was observed many times. This chain uses TRBV5-1 with TRBJ1-5; no clear D gene. The CDR3 covers 14 residues. Trimming cost V 0 bases and J 0 bases, with 4 bases left between them. The V gene's germline CDR1 is SGHRS and CDR2 YFSETQ. CDR3 DNA: TGCGCCAGCAGCTTGGGGAGTAGCAATCAGCCCCAGCATTTT. Translated: CASSLGSSNQPQHF. The full variable domain, completed using reference TRBV5-1 and TRBJ1-5, is KAGVTQTPRYLIKTRGQQVTLSCSPISGHRSVSWYQQTPGQGLQFLFEYFSETQRNKGNFPGRFSGRQFSNSRSEMNVSTLELGDSALYLCASSLGSSNQPQHFGDGTRLSIL.

This clonotype was seen repeatedly, ten times or more. The gene calls are TRBV29-1 and TRBJ1-1; D gene uncertain. V lost 8 bases, J lost 0 bases, and 10 bases lay in between. CDR1 is SQVTM, CDR2 ANQGSEA, per germline. This CDR3 has 12 residues. CDR3 DNA sequence: TGCAGCCAACAGACCTTGAACACTGAAGCTTTCTTT. Amino acids: CSQQTLNTEAFF.

This clonotype was seen many times. V usage is TRBV30 and J usage is TRBJ1-5; a possible D gene is TRBD1 (6 bases). CDR1 GTSNPN and CDR2 SVGIG come from the germline V gene (reference sequence). Trimming pared 2 bases from V and 5 bases from J, leaving 10 bases between. The CDR3 length is 13 residues. The CDR3 bases are TGTGCCTGGAGTAAAGGGGGGGATCAGCCCCAGCATTTT. Translating it yields CAWSKGGDQPQHF.

This clonotype has at least ten counts. The genes are TRBV18 and TRBJ1-6; D unresolved. The germline CDR1 and CDR2 sequences are KGHSH and LQKENI. Between the trimmed V and J ends, which lost 1 base and 8 bases, there was a span of 18 bases. The CDR3 is made up of 17 amino acids. In nucleotides, the CDR3 is TGTGCCAGCTCACCACGGAAGGCCGCTGGGAGGGATTCACCCCTCCACTTT. It translates to CASSPRKAAGRDSPLHF.

In its sample, this clonotype was seen a few times. The V call is TRBV3-1, the J call TRBJ1-1; D is perhaps TRBD1 (6 bases). Germline CDR1 is LGHDT and CDR2 is YNNKEL (reference sequence). The CDR3 extends over 13 amino acids. Trimming stripped 5 bases from V and 4 bases from J, with 11 bases between. CDR3 coding DNA: TGTGCCAGCAGCAGGGGGGATATCACTGAAGCTTTCTTT. It encodes CASSRGDITEAFF.

The rearrangement uses TRBV6-5 and TRBJ2-7; D is possibly TRBD2 (5 bases). The CDR3 sequence is 14 residues long. V was clipped by 2 bases and J by 2 bases, with 10 bases between them. CDR1 is MNHEY and CDR2 is SVGAGI in the germline V gene. In nucleotides, the CDR3 is TGTGCCAGCAGTTACGATCGGGGTGCCTACGAGCAGTACTTC. This encodes CASSYDRGAYEQYF.

This clonotype was counted many times. The rearrangement joins TRBV24-1 to TRBJ1-5, with 7 positions matching TRBD1. Germline V gene lookup returns CDR1 KGHDR and CDR2 SFDVKD. V shed 11 bases and J 5 bases; nucleotides not matched to a gene: 5. This CDR3 is 12 amino acids long. CDR3 in amino acids: CASTTGDQPQHF. The CDR3 coding sequence is TGTGCCAGCACAACAGGGGATCAGCCCCAGCATTTT.

This clonotype was recorded many times. The chain is built from TRBV14 and TRBJ2-7; 8 bases are a match to TRBD1. The junction had 9 bases not matched to a gene; V was cut back by 6 bases and J by 5 bases. CDR1 is SGHDN and CDR2 is FVKESK in the germline V gene. The CDR3 is 14 residues long. CDR3 loop: CASSEAWTGNEQYF. In DNA, the CDR3 is TGTGCCAGCAGTGAAGCCTGGACAGGGAACGAGCAGTACTTC.

This clonotype has a count of ten or more. Since a much larger clone is just one base distant, this may be a read error. V is TRBV12-3 or TRBV12-4 and J is TRBJ2-2; D remains unclear. The length of the CDR3 is 13 residues. The CDR3 loop is CAGSHRTPGELFF. The CDR3 DNA is TGTGCCGGCAGTCACCGTACGCCCGGGGAGCTGTTTTTT.

The CDR3 here is CSGARTINQPQHF. Here the CDR3 DNA reads TGCAGTGGCGCCCGAACTATCAATCAGCCCCAGCATTTT. This chain joins TRBV20-1 and TRBJ1-5; D uncertain. The germline V gene encodes CDR1 DFQATT and CDR2 SNEGSKA (reference sequence). V was pared by 7 bases and J by 3 bases, with 13 bases between. This CDR3 is built from 13 residues.

The table lists this clonotype with many counts. The junction and the germline gene differ at one end; a read error may be behind it. The genes are TRBV20-1 and TRBJ1-1; 7 nucleotides match TRBD1. The germline CDR1 and CDR2 sequences are DFQATT and SNEGSKA (reference sequence). This CDR3 spans 14 amino acids. The DNA for the CDR3 is TGCAGTGCTCGAAAGGGACAGATGAACACCGAAGCTTTCTTT. This codes for CSARKGQMNTEAFF.

At least ten counts were recorded for this clonotype. The CDR3: CASSQGRPYGYTF. CDR3 nucleotides: TGTGCCAGCAGCCAGGGACGGCCCTATGGCTACACCTTC. J is TRBJ1-2 and V is TRBV6-5; maybe TRBD1 (5 bases). The CDR3 is 13 residues long. V lost 6 bases and J 4 bases, leaving 12 bases between the germline ends. Germline V CDR1 and CDR2: MNHEY, SVGAGI.

In this sample, this clonotype turned up a few times. The CDR3 DNA follows: TGCGCCAGCAGGCCTTTGGGGGGGGAAGGCATTCAGTACTTC. Translating it yields CASRPLGGEGIQYF. The J gene is TRBJ2-4, the V gene TRBV5-1; TRBD2 matches at 7 bases. Trimming cost V 5 bases and J 9 bases; bases outside gene matches: 11. The CDR3 has 14 amino acids. Germline V gene lookup returns CDR1 SGHRS and CDR2 YFSETQ.

At least ten counts were recorded for this clonotype. The chain carries TRBV5-6 and TRBJ2-7; unclear D gene. Germline assignment: CDR1 SGHDT and CDR2 YYEEEE. V lost 2 bases to trimming and J lost 5 bases, with 8 bases between them. The CDR3 sequence is 12 residues long. The CDR3 DNA is TGTGCCAGCAGCTTCCTTATGGACGAGCAGTACTTC. Encoded protein: CASSFLMDEQYF.

The J gene is TRBJ2-7, the V gene TRBV7-3; TRBD2 might be the D (5 bases). CDR3 length: 13 residues. Germline values: CDR1 SGHTA, CDR2 FQGTGA. Trimming stripped 4 bases from V and 7 bases from J, with 14 bases between. CDR3: CASSSSLSGEQYF. The CDR3 DNA is TGTGCCAGCAGCTCCTCACTGTCGGGGGAGCAGTACTTC.

This clonotype was seen more than once but under ten times. A much larger clone differs from this one at a single base, so this may be a read error. The V gene is TRBV6-1, the J gene TRBJ1-1; D call uncertain. CDR3 length equals 15 residues. The germline V gene encodes CDR1 MNHNS and CDR2 SASEGT. CDR3 coding DNA: TGTGTCAGCAGTGAATTCGGGATCCGGGGTACTGAAGCTTTCTTT. It is translated as CVSSEFGIRGTEAFF.

This clonotype has a count of ten or more. The chain is built from TRBV11-1 and TRBJ2-5, with 12 bases identical to TRBD2. Germline CDR1 and CDR2: SGHAT and FQDESV (reference sequence). J gave up 4 bases and V 5 bases, and 11 bases lay outside the gene matches. The CDR3 is 17 amino acids. The CDR3 nucleotides are TGTGCCAGCAGCCCCCGGACTAGCGGGGCGGAGGGAGAGACCCAGTACTTC. This codes for CASSPRTSGAEGETQYF.